The clone carrying this T cell receptor (beta chain) was counted a few times. Its specificity is unknown. CDR3 size: 14 residues. Germline V CDR1 and CDR2: MNHEY, SMNVEV (reference sequence). V was pared by 8 bases and J by 7 bases, with 20 bases between. This entry is derived from a study of cytomegalovirus exposure and HLA in healthy donors. As for the study in general: Of about 400 genotyped donors, more than 75% clustered with self-reported Caucasian donors.

Notes on the study in general: Investigators reported approximately 150 TCR beta chains as tied to cytomegalovirus. TCR association rates varied by HLA locus in a later analysis, with DRB1 highest and HLA-C lowest.

Primers included in the PCR were 60 Vbeta and 13 Jbeta primers. Using immunoSEQ multiplex PCR, the repertoire was profiled, and TCRdb retains in-frame clones only, with some absent. The sample has about 150,000 clones, about 61% seen once. Input material: PBMCs. The TCR sequence derives from a male donor in good health and CMV-seronegative. The chain carries TRBV27 and TRBJ2-5; the D gene is possibly TRBD2 (5 bases). The CDR3 loop is CASWERGVTGTQYF. The CDR3 nucleotides are TGTGCCAGCTGGGAACGGGGAGTCACCGGGACCCAGTACTTC.